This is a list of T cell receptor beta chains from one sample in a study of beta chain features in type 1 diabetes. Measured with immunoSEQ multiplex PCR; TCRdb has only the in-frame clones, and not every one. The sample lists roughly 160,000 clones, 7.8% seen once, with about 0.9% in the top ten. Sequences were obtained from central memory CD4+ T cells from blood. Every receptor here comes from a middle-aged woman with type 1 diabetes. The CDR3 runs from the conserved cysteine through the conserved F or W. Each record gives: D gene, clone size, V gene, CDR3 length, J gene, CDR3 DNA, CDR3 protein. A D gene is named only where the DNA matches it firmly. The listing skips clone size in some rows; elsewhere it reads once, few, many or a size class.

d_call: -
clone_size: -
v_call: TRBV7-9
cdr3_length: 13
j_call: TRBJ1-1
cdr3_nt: TGTGCCAGCAGCTTATCGGTTTCCACTGAAGCTTTCTTT
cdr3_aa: CASSLSVSTEAFF

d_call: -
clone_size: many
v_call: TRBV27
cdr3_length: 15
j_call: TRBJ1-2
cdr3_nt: TGTGCCAGCAGTTTAGTCGGAGGGGTAATTGGCGGCTACACCTTC
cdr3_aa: CASSLVGGVIGGYTF

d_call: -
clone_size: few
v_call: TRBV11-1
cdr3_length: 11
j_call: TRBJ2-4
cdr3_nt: TGTGCCAGCAGCTTAGGCGACATTCAGTACTTC
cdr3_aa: CASSLGDIQYF

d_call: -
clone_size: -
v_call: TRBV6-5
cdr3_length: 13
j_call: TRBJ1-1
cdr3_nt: TGTGCCAGCAGCCGGGAAAGTTGGACTGAAGCTTTCTTT
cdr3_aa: CASSRESWTEAFF

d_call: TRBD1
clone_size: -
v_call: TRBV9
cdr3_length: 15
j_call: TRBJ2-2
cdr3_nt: TGTGCCAGCAGCCCTGACAGGGGGGGCACCGGGGAGCTGTTTTTT
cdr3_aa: CASSPDRGGTGELFF

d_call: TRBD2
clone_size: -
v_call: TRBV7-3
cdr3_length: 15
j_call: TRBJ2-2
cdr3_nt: TGTGCCAGCAGCCTGGGGACTATCGACACCGGGGAGCTGTTTTTT
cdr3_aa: CASSLGTIDTGELFF

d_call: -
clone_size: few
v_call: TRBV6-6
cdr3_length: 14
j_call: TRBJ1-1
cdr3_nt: TGTGCCAGCAGTTACCGGGAGACGAACACTGAAGCTTTCTTT
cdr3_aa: CASSYRETNTEAFF

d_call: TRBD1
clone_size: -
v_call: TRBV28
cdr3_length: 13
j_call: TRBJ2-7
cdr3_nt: TGTGCCAGCAGTTCCGTACAGGGGACCGAGCAGTACTTC
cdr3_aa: CASSSVQGTEQYF

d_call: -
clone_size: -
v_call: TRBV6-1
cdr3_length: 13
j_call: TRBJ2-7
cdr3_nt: TGTGCCAGCAGTGAAGGACTTCACTACGAGCAGTACTTC
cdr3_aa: CASSEGLHYEQYF

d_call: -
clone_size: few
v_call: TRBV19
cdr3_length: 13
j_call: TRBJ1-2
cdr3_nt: TGTGCCAGCAGGAGGGAACTTAACTATGGCTACACCTTC
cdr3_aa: CASRRELNYGYTF

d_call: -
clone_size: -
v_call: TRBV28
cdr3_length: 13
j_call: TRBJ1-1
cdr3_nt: TGTGCCAGCATCTCACAGGGTCGGACTGAAGCTTTCTTT
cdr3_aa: CASISQGRTEAFF

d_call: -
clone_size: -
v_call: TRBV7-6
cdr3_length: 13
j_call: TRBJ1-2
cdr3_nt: TGTGCCAGCAGCGTACAGGGCGGCTATGGCTACACCTTC
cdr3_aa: CASSVQGGYGYTF

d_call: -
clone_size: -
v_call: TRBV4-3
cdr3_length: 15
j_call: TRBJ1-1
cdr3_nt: TGCGCCAGCAGCCAAGAGGGGCAGGGCAACACTGAAGCTTTCTTT
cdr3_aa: CASSQEGQGNTEAFF

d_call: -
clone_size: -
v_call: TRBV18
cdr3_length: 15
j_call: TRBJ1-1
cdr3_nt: TGTGCCAGCTACAGGCAAGATAACCCGAACACTGAAGCTTTCTTT
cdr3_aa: CASYRQDNPNTEAFF

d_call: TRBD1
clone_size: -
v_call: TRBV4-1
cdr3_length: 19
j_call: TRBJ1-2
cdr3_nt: TGCGCCAGCAGCCAATCCTCTTCAGGGGGCGCGCGGTGGTACTATGGCTACACCTTC
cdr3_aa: CASSQSSSGGARWYYGYTF

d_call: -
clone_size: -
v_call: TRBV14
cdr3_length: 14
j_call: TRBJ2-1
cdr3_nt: TGTGCCAGCAGTCTTAATCCTTCCTACAATGAGCAGTTCTTC
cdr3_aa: CASSLNPSYNEQFF

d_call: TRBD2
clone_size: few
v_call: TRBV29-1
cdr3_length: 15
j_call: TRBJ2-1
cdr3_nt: TGCAGCGCTCCAATAGCGGGATTCGAGTACAATGAGCAGTTCTTC
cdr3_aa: CSAPIAGFEYNEQFF

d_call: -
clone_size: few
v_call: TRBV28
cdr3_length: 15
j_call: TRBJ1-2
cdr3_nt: TGTGCCAGCAGGTCCGTGAACAGGGTCACCTATGGCTACACCTTC
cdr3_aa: CASRSVNRVTYGYTF

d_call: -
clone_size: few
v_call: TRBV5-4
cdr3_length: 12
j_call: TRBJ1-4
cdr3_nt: TGTGCCAGCAGCTGGCAGGGGGAAAAACTGTTTTTT
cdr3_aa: CASSWQGEKLFF

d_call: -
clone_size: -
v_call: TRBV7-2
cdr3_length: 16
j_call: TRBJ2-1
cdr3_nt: TGTGCCAGCAGACCTACCTCGAGTTCAGGGCGGGGTGAGCAGTTCTTC
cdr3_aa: CASRPTSSSGRGEQFF

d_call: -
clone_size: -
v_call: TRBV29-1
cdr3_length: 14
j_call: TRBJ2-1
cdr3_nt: TGCAGCGTTGAGGGAGGGGGGGGATACAATGAGCAGTTCTTC
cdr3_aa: CSVEGGGGYNEQFF

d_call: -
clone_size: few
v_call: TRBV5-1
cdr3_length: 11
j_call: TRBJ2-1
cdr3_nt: TGCGCCAGCACCATTGAGAATGAGCAGTTCTTC
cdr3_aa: CASTIENEQFF

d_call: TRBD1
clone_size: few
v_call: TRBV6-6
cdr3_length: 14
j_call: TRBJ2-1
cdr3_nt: TGTGCCAGCAGTTACTTTACAGGGGCGAATGAGCAGTTCTTC
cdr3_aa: CASSYFTGANEQFF

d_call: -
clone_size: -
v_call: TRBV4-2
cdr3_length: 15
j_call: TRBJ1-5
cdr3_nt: TGTGCCAGCAGCCAAGATCTCACGGGAGATCAGCCCCAGCATTTT
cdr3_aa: CASSQDLTGDQPQHF

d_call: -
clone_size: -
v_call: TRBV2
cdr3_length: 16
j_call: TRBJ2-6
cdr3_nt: TGTGCCAGCAGCGGGACTGCCTCCTCTGGGGCCAACGTCCTGACTTTC
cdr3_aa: CASSGTASSGANVLTF

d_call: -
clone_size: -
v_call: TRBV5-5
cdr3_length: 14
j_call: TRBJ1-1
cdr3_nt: TGTGCCAGCAGCCGACAGACAAAGAACACTGAAGCTTTCTTT
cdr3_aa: CASSRQTKNTEAFF

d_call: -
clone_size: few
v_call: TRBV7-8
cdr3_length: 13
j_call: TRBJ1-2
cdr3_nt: TGTGCCAGCAGCTCGGCAGGGGCCTATGGCTACACCTTC
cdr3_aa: CASSSAGAYGYTF

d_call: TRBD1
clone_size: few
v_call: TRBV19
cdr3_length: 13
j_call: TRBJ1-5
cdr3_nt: TGTGCCAGTAGTACGGGACAGAATCAGCCCCAGCATTTT
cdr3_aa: CASSTGQNQPQHF